This note documents a single TCR beta chain sequence. CDR1 is DFQATT and CDR2 is SNEGSKA in the germline V gene (reference sequence). Trimming pared 5 bases from V and 7 bases from J, leaving 8 bases between. This CDR3 contains 11 residues. This specimen belongs to a study of blood T cell repertoires in COVID-19. Assay used: immunoSEQ multiplex PCR; TCRdb lists only in-frame clones, some missing. In the table there are about 160,000 clones, 70% to 90% of which are singletons. Sequencing used peripheral blood. The receptor comes from a woman aged 45-65 years with COVID-19, enrolled during active disease. The J gene is TRBJ2-2, the V gene TRBV20-1; a weak D match, TRBD1 (5 bases). The CDR3 DNA is TGCAGTGCTCGTACAGGCGGGGAGCTGTTTTTT. Translated, it gives CSARTGGELFF.